This T cell receptor (beta chain) was recorded in a study of vaccination effects on CD4 cells after COVID-19. The overall study: Vaccine administered to participants consisted of two doses of either BNT162b2 or mRNA-1273.

The assay was immunoSEQ multiplex PCR, and TCRdb's table has in-frame clones only and misses some. The table lists 35,000 to 40,000 clones, less than 70% of them singletons. Prior to sequencing, the ViraFEST assay stimulated PBMC with viral peptide pools, which expanded the antigen-specific CD4+ T cells. On roughly day 10 of culture, CD4+ T cells were separated out. People in the vaccine group had not been infected with SARS-CoV-2 before, and their nucleocapsid antibodies were negative. Fresh IL-2-containing medium replaced half the medium on days 3 and 7. The CDR3 length is 13 residues. Germline CDR1 reads MNHEY; CDR2 reads SVGAGI. Trimming removed 6 bases from V and 4 bases from J, with 13 bases in between. Comments on this clone: Its antigen is as yet unknown.

Points from the study as a whole: Clones from infection and from vaccination both contracted markedly late after vaccination. Convalescent patients were few in the study, and early post-infection timepoints were absent.

The input for sequencing was CD4+ T cells from PBMCs cultured with HCoV-OC43 spike peptides, taken before COVID-19 vaccination. The subset is: HCoV-OC43 spike overlapping peptide pool stimulation. The origin of this receptor is a human donor who received a COVID-19 vaccine. The rearrangement uses TRBV6-5 and TRBJ2-7; tentatively, D is TRBD1 (7 bases). CDR3 nucleotide sequence: TGTGCCAGCAGACCGACAGGGAGGTACGAGCAGTACTTC. Amino acid sequence: CASRPTGRYEQYF.